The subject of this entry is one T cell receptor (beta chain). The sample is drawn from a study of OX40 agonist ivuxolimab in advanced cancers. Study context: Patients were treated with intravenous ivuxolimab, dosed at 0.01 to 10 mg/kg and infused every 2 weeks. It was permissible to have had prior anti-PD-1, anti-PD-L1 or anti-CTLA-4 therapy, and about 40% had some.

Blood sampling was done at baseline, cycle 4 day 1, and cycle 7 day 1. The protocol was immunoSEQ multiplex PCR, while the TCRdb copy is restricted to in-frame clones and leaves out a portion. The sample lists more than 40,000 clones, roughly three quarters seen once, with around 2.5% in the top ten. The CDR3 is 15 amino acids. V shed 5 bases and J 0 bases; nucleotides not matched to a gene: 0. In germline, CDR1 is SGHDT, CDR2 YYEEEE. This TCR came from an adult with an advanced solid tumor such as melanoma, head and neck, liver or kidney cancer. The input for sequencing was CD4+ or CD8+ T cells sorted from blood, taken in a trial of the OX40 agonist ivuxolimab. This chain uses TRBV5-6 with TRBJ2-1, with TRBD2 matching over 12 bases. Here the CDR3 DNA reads TGTGCCAGCAGACTAGCGGGAGGCTCCTACAATGAGCAGTTCTTC. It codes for CASRLAGGSYNEQFF. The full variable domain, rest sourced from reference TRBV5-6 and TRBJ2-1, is DAGVTQSPTHLIKTRGQQVTLRCSPKSGHDTVSWYQQALGQGPQFIFQYYEEEERQRGNFPDRFSGHQFPNYSSELNVNALLLGDSALYLCASRLAGGSYNEQFFGPGTRLTVL.